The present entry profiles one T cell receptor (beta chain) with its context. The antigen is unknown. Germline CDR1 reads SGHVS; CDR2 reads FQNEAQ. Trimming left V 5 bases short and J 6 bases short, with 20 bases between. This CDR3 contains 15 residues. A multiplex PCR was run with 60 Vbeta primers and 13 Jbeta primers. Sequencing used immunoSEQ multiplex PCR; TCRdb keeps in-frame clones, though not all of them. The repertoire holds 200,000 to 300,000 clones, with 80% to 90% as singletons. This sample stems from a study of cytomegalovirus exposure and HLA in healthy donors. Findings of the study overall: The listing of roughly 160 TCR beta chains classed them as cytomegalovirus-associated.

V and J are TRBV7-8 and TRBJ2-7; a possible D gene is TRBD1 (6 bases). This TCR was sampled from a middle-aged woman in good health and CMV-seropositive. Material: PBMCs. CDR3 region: CASSHQGDKGREQYF. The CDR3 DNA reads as TGTGCCAGCAGCCATCAAGGGGACAAAGGGCGCGAGCAGTACTTC.